This entry features one T cell receptor (beta chain) sequence. Antigen unknown. Use of 60 Vbeta and 13 Jbeta primers characterized the PCR. Per the study methods: Around 80 million unique TCR beta chains, about 11 million of them shared, were counted by a later analysis. Repertoires were generated with immunoSEQ multiplex PCR, while TCRdb's copy carries only in-frame clones and drops some. The V and J calls and clone size come from that table; D and trimming were worked out from the DNA. Among 140,000 or so clones, roughly 80% were seen once, and the ten largest hold 0.95% to 1.5%. The data were taken from a study of cytomegalovirus exposure and HLA in healthy donors. Study conclusions and caveats: TCR sequences were mostly rare, though some public TCRs occurred in many donors.

The V gene's germline CDR1 is MDHEN and CDR2 SYDVKM. CDR3 size: 17 residues. The junction had 11 bases not matched to a gene; V was cut back by 6 bases and J by 0 bases. V usage is TRBV28 and J usage is TRBJ1-5; 7 bases align to TRBD1. The clonotype was recovered from a female donor in good health and CMV-seronegative. The sequenced sample consisted of PBMCs. The CDR3 loop is CASRGGTAIYSNQPQHF. The CDR3 DNA reads TGTGCCAGCAGGGGCGGGACAGCCATTTATAGCAATCAGCCCCAGCATTTT.